A selection of T cell receptor beta chains follows, all from one sample in a study of blood T cell repertoires in COVID-19. Profiled with immunoSEQ multiplex PCR; TCRdb holds only in-frame clones, not every one. Among fewer than 650,000 clones, approximately 88% were seen once, and the ten largest hold 7.8%. Sequencing used peripheral blood. The receptors here all came from a woman aged 45-65 years with COVID-19, enrolled during active disease. The CDR3 runs from the conserved cysteine through the conserved F or W. Fields, in order: clone size, D gene, J gene, V gene, CDR3 DNA, CDR3 protein. D genes are given only for firm matches. A row's size may be missing; if present it is once, few, many or a size class.

. TRBD2 TRBJ2-1 TRBV19 TGTGCCAGTAGTATGGCCAGCGGGGCTTTCAATGAGCAGTTCTTC CASSMASGAFNEQFF
. TRBD1 TRBJ1-3 TRBV9 TGTGCCAGCAGCTCAGGGACAGGGGAGTTTGGAAACACCATATATTTT CASSSGTGEFGNTIYF
once TRBD2 TRBJ2-7 TRBV30 TGTGCCTGGGCCCTAGCGGGGGGGCCCCCACCCTACGAGCAGTACTTC CAWALAGGPPPYEQYF
. TRBD1 TRBJ2-7 TRBV27 TGTGCCAGCAGTACCATCAGGGGGAGTTCCCCTTACGAGCAGTACTTC CASSTIRGSSPYEQYF
. . TRBJ2-1 TRBV11-2 TGTGCCAGCAGCTTCCGATCAGGGATTGTAAGGAATGAGCAGTTCTTC CASSFRSGIVRNEQFF
. . TRBJ2-7 TRBV28 TGTGCCAGCACACCCGTCTTAACGGGTTACTACGAGCAGTACTTC CASTPVLTGYYEQYF
. . TRBJ1-2 TRBV12-3/TRBV12-4 TGTGCCAGCAGTTTTGACAGAGGCTACACCTTC CASSFDRGYTF
. TRBD1 TRBJ2-3 TRBV4-1 TGCGCCAGCAGCCACTCTTCGGGGACAGGGGGATTCACAGATACGCAGTATTTT CASSHSSGTGGFTDTQYF
few . TRBJ1-2 TRBV5-6 TGTGCCAGCAGCGTTGACAGATATGGCTACACCTTC CASSVDRYGYTF
. TRBD1 TRBJ1-1 TRBV2 TGTGCCAGCAGCCGTGGGACAGACGAAGCTTTCTTT CASSRGTDEAFF
. . TRBJ2-7 TRBV12-3/TRBV12-4 TGTGCCAGCAGTTTCGGGGGTCGGGACGAGCAGTACTTC CASSFGGRDEQYF
. . TRBJ1-1 TRBV7-9 TGTGCCAGCAGCTTGACAGCGAACACTGAAGCTTTCTTT CASSLTANTEAFF
few . TRBJ1-6 TRBV30 TGTGCCTGGAGTCCGTTTAGCTCCTATAATTCACCCCTCCACTTT CAWSPFSSYNSPLHF
. . TRBJ2-6 TRBV27 TGTGCCAGCAGTTTATACCCAGGGGGGCCAGCTGGGGCCAACGTCCTGACTTTC CASSLYPGGPAGANVLTF
once . TRBJ2-1 TRBV27 TGTGCCAGCAGTTTCCCGGGGGGCGCCTACAATGAGCAGTTCTTC CASSFPGGAYNEQFF
. . TRBJ2-2 TRBV30 TGTGCCTGGAACTCGTACACCGGGGAGCTGTTTTTT CAWNSYTGELFF
. TRBD1 TRBJ2-3 TRBV27 TGTGCCAGCAGTTTCCGGACAGGGGGCACAGATACGCAGTATTTT CASSFRTGGTDTQYF
once . TRBJ2-1 TRBV18 TGTGCCAGCTCACCAAGAGGTGAGCAGTTCTTC CASSPRGEQFF
. TRBD1 TRBJ2-2 TRBV24-1 TGTGCCACCAGCGCCCCGGACAGGGGGTCCGGGGAGCTGTTTTTT CATSAPDRGSGELFF
. . TRBJ2-7 TRBV5-7 TGTGCCAGCAGCTCCCCGCCCTGTCGGGGGGACACCTACGAGCAGTACTTC CASSSPPCRGDTYEQYF
. TRBD2 TRBJ2-3 TRBV7-6 TGTGCCAGCAGCCCACAAAGGCGGCGGGGGAGCACAGATACGCAGTATTTT CASSPQRRRGSTDTQYF
. TRBD1 TRBJ2-1 TRBV10-3 TGTGCCATCAGGTCCGGGGACAGGGTGTACAATGAGCAGTTCTTC CAIRSGDRVYNEQFF
. . TRBJ1-1 TRBV6-1 TGTGCCAGCAGTGAATTACAGGGTGAAGCTTTCTTT CASSELQGEAFF
. TRBD1 TRBJ1-2 TRBV20-1 TGCAGTGCTCCAGGGGGCGATGGCTACACCTTC CSAPGGDGYTF
. . TRBJ2-5 TRBV7-3 TGTGCCAGCAGCTTAATGGCAGGGCAAGAGACCCAGTACTTC CASSLMAGQETQYF
. . TRBJ2-7 TRBV2 TGTGCCAGCAGTCGGGGTTCCAGCTCCTACGAGCAGTACTTC CASSRGSSSYEQYF
. . TRBJ1-4 TRBV7-9 TGTGCCAGCAGCTTGTTTGGGGGCGAAAAACTGTTTTTT CASSLFGGEKLFF
once TRBD2 TRBJ2-1 TRBV9 TGTGCCAGCAGCGTGGGTGTAGCGGGGGGCTACAATGAGCAGTTCTTC CASSVGVAGGYNEQFF
. . TRBJ1-1 TRBV12-3/TRBV12-4 TGTGCCAGCAGTTCAGGGATTCCTGAAGCTTTCTTT CASSSGIPEAFF
. TRBD1 TRBJ1-1 TRBV6-1 TGTGCCAGCAGTGAAGCGACCCACGACAGGGGCCGCCAAGGCGACACTGAAGCTTTCTTT CASSEATHDRGRQGDTEAFF
. . TRBJ1-5 TRBV27 TGTGCCAGCAGTTTCCTCGGGGGGAAGCAGCCCCAGCATTTT CASSFLGGKQPQHF
. TRBD2 TRBJ2-7 TRBV28 TGTGCCAGCAGTCTGACCCTGACTAGCGGGGGCCTTCAAGATGTGCAGTACTTC CASSLTLTSGGLQDVQYF
once . TRBJ2-3 TRBV9 TGTGCCAGCAGCGTAGATCACAAGACTGCTAGCACAGATACGCAGTATTTT CASSVDHKTASTDTQYF
. . TRBJ2-3 TRBV7-9 TGTGCCAGCAGCCACCGAGAGGGCACAGATACGCAGTATTTT CASSHREGTDTQYF
. TRBD2 TRBJ2-1 TRBV19 TGTGCCAGTAGTAGAACTAGCGGGGACTACAATGAGCAGTTCTTC CASSRTSGDYNEQFF
. TRBD2 TRBJ2-1 TRBV7-2 TGTGCCAGCAGCTTAACTAGCGGGGGGGCCTACAATGAGCAGTTCTTC CASSLTSGGAYNEQFF
. TRBD1 TRBJ2-5 TRBV24-1 TGTGCCACCAGTGATCCGACAGGGTTCCAAGAGACCCAGTACTTC CATSDPTGFQETQYF
. . TRBJ2-6 TRBV11-2 TGTGCCAGCAGCACCAGGGGCGGGCGATCTGGGGCCAACGTCCTGACTTTC CASSTRGGRSGANVLTF
. . TRBJ1-5 TRBV7-3 TGTGCCAGCAGCTTAGACATAGATCAGCCCCAGCATTTT CASSLDIDQPQHF
. . TRBJ2-1 TRBV19 TGTGCCAGTAGCCCAGACAGGAGCTCCTACAATGAGCAGTTCTTC CASSPDRSSYNEQFF
. . TRBJ2-7 TRBV6-5 TGTGCCAGCAGCGGGGTAGGGATGATCGCCGAGCAGTACTTC CASSGVGMIAEQYF
. TRBD1 TRBJ2-2 TRBV4-2 TGTGCCAGCAGCCCCAGACAGGGGGCGTACACCGGGGAGCTGTTTTTT CASSPRQGAYTGELFF